These 2 T cell receptor beta chains originate from one sample sequenced in a study of blood T cell repertoires in COVID-19. Method: immunoSEQ multiplex PCR; TCRdb's copy keeps in-frame clones and lacks some. The table shows about 160,000 clones, with roughly 85% occurring only once. Specimen: peripheral blood. The receptors were sampled from a human donor with acute or convalescent COVID-19. The donor label of this sample is uncertain.

The chain couples TRBV6-5 to TRBJ1-1; no firm D call. The CDR3 extends over 16 amino acids. V was pared by 4 bases and J by 0 bases, with 15 bases between. Germline CDR1 and CDR2: MNHEY and SVGAGI. The CDR3: CASSSGLGRMNTEAFF. The DNA of the CDR3 is TGTGCCAGCAGTTCTGGGTTGGGCAGAATGAACACTGAAGCTTTCTTT.

The V call is TRBV19, the J call TRBJ2-1; TRBD2 aligns across 14 bases. Per germline, CDR1 LNHDA and CDR2 SQIVND (reference sequence). The J segment lost 8 bases and the V segment lost 5 bases, leaving 5 bases of the junction unmatched. This CDR3 has 15 amino acids. CDR3 amino acids: CASSRLAGGQDEQFF. CDR3 nucleotides: TGTGCCAGTAGTCGACTAGCGGGGGGGCAGGATGAGCAGTTCTTC.